This is a list of T cell receptor beta chains from one sample in a study of CD8+CD57+ T cells in acquired aplastic anemia. Via MiXCR, TCRdb re-called the reads, giving one row per CDR3 protein. This table holds hundreds of thousands of distinct CDR3 sequences, about two thirds found once. The sequencing sample was made of sorted CD4+, CD8+, or CD8+CD57+ T cells (not recorded which) from PBMCs. The receptors come from a human donor in good health, serving as a control. Each CDR3 is given with its conserved first and last residue. The D gene is left open where the match is weak.

J gene	V gene	D gene	CDR3 length	CDR3 protein
TRBJ1-4	TRBV7-6	.	13	CASSSLQDERLFF
TRBJ1-1	TRBV2	.	13	CASRLTGGTEAFF
TRBJ1-2	TRBV12-3/TRBV12-4	.	17	CASSSANFSQTNYGYTF
TRBJ2-7	TRBV5-6	.	18	CASSLVGSVGGGLDEQYF
TRBJ1-2	TRBV12-3/TRBV12-4	.	12	CASTWGDYGYTF
TRBJ2-3	TRBV12-3/TRBV12-4	.	11	CASSKQDTQYF
TRBJ2-3	TRBV7-2	TRBD2	14	CASSRGGGAYEQYF
TRBJ1-4	TRBV6-5	.	16	CASSYQKGGVSEKLFF
TRBJ1-1	TRBV5-1	TRBD1	14	CASSLGTGVSEAFF
TRBJ2-5	TRBV25-1	TRBD1	15	CASSTWDREKDTQYF
TRBJ2-7	TRBV7-2	.	15	CASSQGLAGAYTQYF
TRBJ1-1	TRBV7-2	.	13	CASSHRGRTEDFF
TRBJ2-3	TRBV7-2	.	16	CASNHLSGGGTDTQYF
TRBJ1-1	TRBV12-3/TRBV12-4	.	15	CASSFLGGHSKEAFF
TRBJ1-2	TRBV2	TRBD1	13	CASSEDRSYGYTF
TRBJ1-2	TRBV7-2	.	15	CASSFRGAYGYTFTF
TRBJ1-2	TRBV20-1	.	14	CSATDGDRGYGYTF
TRBJ1-5	TRBV20-1	.	18	CSARDLMRLAGGNQPQHF
TRBJ2-7	TRBV6-2/TRBV6-3	TRBD1	16	CASSIQGALTSYEQYF
TRBJ1-4	TRBV20-1	.	13	CSARGAARGELFF
TRBJ2-5	TRBV5-5	.	13	CASSQQGRGAQYF
TRBJ2-1	TRBV2	TRBD2	19	CASSGQGLAGGNIASEQFF
TRBJ1-2	TRBV10-2	.	13	CASSELGLYGYTF
TRBJ2-5	TRBV30	.	12	CAWSVGQETQYF
TRBJ1-1	TRBV5-1	.	11	CASSPFPGTSF
TRBJ2-3	TRBV19	.	15	CASSPRPGRTDTQYF
TRBJ2-7	TRBV7-2	TRBD2	14	CASSLGGTRYTQYF
TRBJ1-3	TRBV12-3/TRBV12-4	.	13	CASSLISGNTIYF
TRBJ1-1	TRBV15	.	13	CATSLELEGEGFF
.	TRBV2	.	13	CASTYRDEDEQYF
TRBJ2-2	TRBV19	.	15	CASTRTVSPTGELFF
TRBJ1-6	TRBV5-1	.	12	CASSAPEGRGHF
TRBJ2-2	TRBV2	.	15	CASSSVYRGPGELFF
TRBJ1-1	TRBV5-1	.	14	CASSPGRQGTEAFF
TRBJ1-2	TRBV20-1	TRBD1	15	CSATRQGSSDYGYTF
TRBJ1-5	TRBV15	TRBD1	15	CATSRATGVRQLQHF
TRBJ1-1	TRBV7-3	TRBD1	15	CASSSSPGTAHLAFF
TRBJ2-1	TRBV7-6	.	16	CASSLGTLSSYNEQFF
TRBJ2-3	TRBV13	.	16	CASSEAPTGITDTQYF
TRBJ1-6	TRBV7-2	.	17	CASSHSTAGTSGSPLHF
TRBJ2-3	TRBV24-1	.	13	CATSDPGADTQYF
TRBJ2-3	TRBV4-3	TRBD2	15	CASSQGLAGGNTQYF
TRBJ2-3	TRBV29-1	.	16	CSVEDLSAALTDTQYF
TRBJ2-3	TRBV20-1	.	14	CSAKETAGTDTQYF
TRBJ2-1	TRBV11-2	.	14	CASTYGRSNNEQFF
TRBJ1-5	TRBV18	.	12	CASSPPGQPQHF
TRBJ2-3	TRBV7-2	.	14	CASSAGFSTDTQYF
TRBJ2-1	TRBV18	.	13	CASSPPSPNEQFF
TRBJ1-4	TRBV7-8	TRBD1	15	CASSGEGQVAYEQFF
TRBJ2-7	TRBV7-2	.	16	CASSFLAGGGGYEQYF
TRBJ2-7	TRBV2	.	12	CASSEAGGEQHF
TRBJ1-4	TRBV9	.	15	CASSLDRGTNEILFF
TRBJ1-2	TRBV29-1	.	14	CSVDVVPGANGYTF
TRBJ1-2	TRBV5-1	.	15	CASKQGGQPNYGYTF
TRBJ2-4	TRBV2	TRBD2	15	CASSDLTSGEDIQYF
TRBJ1-2	TRBV4-1	.	16	CASSQGIGSVGYGYTF
TRBJ1-5	TRBV7-8	.	12	CASSDSGQPQHF
TRBJ2-3	TRBV20-1	TRBD1	14	CSALTGQGTDTQYF
TRBJ2-1	TRBV7-8	TRBD2	15	CASSAAGGPANEQFF